This T cell receptor beta chain was profiled in a study of cytomegalovirus exposure and HLA in healthy donors (dated by TCRdb to 2016 to 2017). Broadly, across the study: An earlier analysis of approximately 640 of the donors reported roughly 300 Gb of sequence data and approximately 110 million unique TCR beta sequences from 150 million to 200 million T cells. To study patterns of TCR occurrence, a later analysis re-analyzed previously published TCR beta repertoires from 650 to 750 donors and added high-resolution HLA genotyping. An earlier analysis of around 580 of the donors used high-throughput TCR beta sequencing to judge whether each TCR beta V gene segment behaved as functional or pseudogenic. The study used immunosequencing to profile the T cell repertoires of hundreds of subjects and linked those repertoires to cytomegalovirus serostatus. The number of typed donors differed by locus: 629-630 for A, B, C, DRB1 and DQB1; some 500 for DQA1; approximately 600 for DPA1; and about 450 for DPB1. Every repertoire in the discovery cohort had been generated on one and the same sequencing platform. About five DR-DQ haplotypes were handled as single units for association and clustering because linkage in the cohort was strong. Besides the first cohort of under 700 subjects, a separate validation cohort made up of over 100 different subjects was used. Both class I and class II loci were covered by HLA typing, at four-digit resolution. Donor age, sex, ethnicity and CMV serostatus were collected together with the repertoire data. Roughly 300 gigabases of sequencing data and approximately 85 million unique TCR sequences were included in an early release covering 550 to 800 HLA-typed donors. The later analysis used no new phenotypic data to find candidate immune exposures, relying instead on TCR beta sequences and their occurrence across donors. Among around 400 genotyped donors of the cohort, an average of about 240,000 unique TCR beta nucleotide sequences was sequenced per donor, of which about 18% were non-productive. A later genetic analysis took genome-wide SNP genotypes for about 65% of the 666 donors and used that subset as a discovery cohort. The study aimed to test whether signatures of past pathogen exposure could be identified by cataloging public T cell receptors. Of the 350 to 400 genotyped donors, about 80% fell in the genetic ancestry cluster associated with self-reported Caucasian donors. To predict cytomegalovirus infection status, the study brought together high-throughput TCR immunosequencing, statistical association of individual TCRs with disease status, and machine learning. What the work shows at the level of the full study, not this receptor alone: Most TCR sequences were observed very rarely across donors, whereas some public TCRs were present in many individuals. When HLA alleles, especially DR and DQ, strongly co-occurred, attributing TCR associations to individual alleles was difficult. Linkage disequilibrium might explain the correlated functional status among segregating V segments, but an unknown experimental factor could not be ruled out. An association between a missense DCLRE1C variant and V-gene and J-gene trimming of TCR beta chains was found in a later genetic analysis and replicated in an independent cohort. Broadly in line with IMGT annotations, most TCR beta V segments showed up in productive rearrangements about 90% or about 30% of the time in an earlier analysis of under 700 of the donors. Because counts were too low, 15 to 20 rarely observed V segments, including chromosome 9 orphons, were excluded from the earlier analysis of 587 of the donors. The study listed 150 to 200 TCR beta chains as associated with cytomegalovirus. Some IMGT-functional V segments, including TRBV6-2 and TRBV6-3, could not be distinguished by the 87-base-pair reads and were therefore excluded. A few of the identified cytomegalovirus-associated TCR beta chains were confirmed in vitro to be specific for cytomegalovirus antigens. A further reported finding was that TCR beta sequences accurately predicted the HLA-A and HLA-B alleles for most subjects in the first cohort. This cohort had only TCR beta chains sequenced, and the lack of alpha or paired-chain data limited which features could be detected. The only immune exposure information available for the cohort was CMV serostatus. Presence/absence analyses assumed roughly uniform sequencing depth across donors, an assumption that may not hold. It was suggested by the authors that the approach could potentially be generalized to other disease states and immunological phenotypes. Several of the top co-occurrence clusters appeared to be linked to parvovirus B19, influenza, CMV and Epstein-Barr virus, according to a later analysis. A group of highly shared sequence variants was considered likely to be a technical artifact of the sequencing pipeline. In a later analysis, TCR association rates were found to vary across HLA loci, with the most associated TCRs seen for DRB1 alleles and the fewest for HLA-C alleles. Specific HLA alleles were associated with 15,000 to 20,000 TCR beta sequences at a false discovery rate of 0.05 in a later analysis. In a later analysis, most CMV-associated TCR beta chains were found to appear HLA-restricted, with HLA associations seemingly driven largely by CMV exposure. HLA typing was unavailable for some donors at each locus, so association tests used only the typed subset. A later analysis found that HLA-associated TCR beta chains were more clonally expanded and had lower generation probabilities than equally common non-associated chains. Cytomegalovirus status was reported to be diagnosed by the classifier with high specificity and sensitivity in both the original and validation cohorts. In a later genetic analysis, fewer N-insertions in productive TCRs were reported among donors in an Asian-associated ancestry cluster than the roughly 670-donor mean.

As to this clone: This clone's antigen is unknown. Nothing much larger sits one base from this clone, and base qualities are not available.

V loses 5 bases at its end and J loses 7 bases; junction bases beyond the gene matches: 4. CDR3 length: 13 amino acids, cysteine to phenylalanine. Only the CDR3 portion is preserved as DNA: 39 bases, with reading frame beginning at the first base. The CDR1 and CDR2 encoded by the germline V gene are SGHTA and FQGNSA. Library generation was performed with the immunoSEQ multiplex PCR assay. The multiplex PCR relied on a mix of 60 forward primers for TCR Vbeta segments and 13 reverse primers for TCR Jbeta segments. A multiplex PCR assay on genomic DNA amplified the CDR3 region of rearranged TCR beta genes. Amplified TCR beta libraries were sequenced as 87-base-pair reads on the Illumina HiSeq System. In the authors' own workflow: A later analysis tallied 75 million to 95 million unique TCR beta chains across the roughly 610 repertoires, and some 10 million of those chains were shared by two or more donors. Raw reads were error-corrected and collapsed into unique sequences by a nearest-neighbor algorithm in which closely related sequences were merged to remove PCR and sequencing errors. V, D and J gene segments were assigned by aligning CDR3 sequences to IMGT reference sequences. Each retained sequence needed at least a six-nucleotide match to both a V gene segment and a J gene segment. A rearrangement was called productive if the CDR3 had no stop codons and remained in frame with V and J, and every other rearrangement was called non-productive. Following IMGT convention, CDR3 was defined as the stretch from the second conserved V-encoded cysteine up to the conserved J-encoded phenylalanine. The earlier analysis of some 600 of the donors excluded sequences that lacked an unambiguous match to a single V gene segment. An earlier analysis of some 610 of the donors called V segments functional above 56.7% productive rearrangements and segregating when the between-donor standard deviation exceeded 5%. A statistical classification framework was built for diagnosing cytomegalovirus status from the catalog of TCR beta chain sequences. V and J gene assignment, in a later analysis, came from comparing TCR nucleotide sequences with IMGT/GENE-DB human TR gene sequences. In a later analysis, CDR3 sequences and most-parsimonious VDJ recombination scenarios were assigned using the TCRdist pipeline. A later analysis defined each TCR beta chain by its CDR3 amino acid sequence plus V-gene family, and excluded reads lacking a unique V-gene family. In a later analysis, 450 to 600 highly shared, low-generation-probability nucleotide sequences were removed to address suspected cross-contamination and a sequencing artifact. In a later analysis, a clonal expansion index was calculated for each public chain from normalized within-repertoire ranks of inferred template counts. A later analysis computed generation probabilities with a VDJ recombination model fitted to out-of-frame rearrangements, and checked the results against IGoR. A later analysis scored TCR-TCR, TCR-HLA and TCR-CMV co-occurrence with hypergeometric tests, applying a repertoire-size bias correction to TCR pairs. In a later analysis, false discovery rates were estimated by permuting HLA or CMV assignments 20 times. In a later analysis, co-occurring TCRs were grouped using DBSCAN, and TCRdist sequence similarity was added for clustering within HLA-allele-positive subsets. Co-occurrence clustering excluded repertoires with fewer than 30,000 or more than 120,000 public chains, plus five with anomalous nucleotide sharing. TCRdb mirrors the immuneACCESS table, restricted to in-frame sequences. Some clones are absent from its copies; in checked studies, under half trace to an unresolved V gene, and the reason for the others is unknown. The V and J calls and the clone size are those of that table, but D and trimming were determined from the DNA. The table for this sample lists about 120,000 clones; about three quarters of them were counted only once. The ten most abundant clones make up 8.2% of the sample.

The cohort was made up of 500 to 800 healthy bone marrow donors. All cohort members were sampled while nominally healthy, although unrecorded immune exposures were likely present. The donor was CMV seropositive and belonged to the group of 250 to 350 seropositive cohort members. Every donor gave a peripheral blood sample, and the peripheral blood mononuclear cells from that sample were used for TCR beta sequencing. Genomic DNA was extracted from the blood cell samples with the Qiagen DNeasy Blood Extraction Kit. Sequenced input: PBMCs. The V and J segments used are TRBV7-2 and TRBJ1-4, with TRBD1 identical over 7 junction bases. The sequence came from a woman aged 40-49 years in good health and CMV-seropositive. The CDR3 has the sequence CASSLGQAEKLFF. The DNA is as follows: TGTGCCAGCAGCCTCGGACAGGCTGAAAAACTGTTTTTT.